This is a list of T cell receptor beta chains from one sample in a study of blood T cell repertoires in COVID-19. Produced via immunoSEQ multiplex PCR; TCRdb's table is partial and in-frame only. Of some 190,000 clones detected, roughly 79% appear once; the ten largest clones hold about 10%. Sequenced sample: peripheral blood. These receptors were taken from a woman between 40 and 50 years old with COVID-19, enrolled during active disease. Both conserved end residues are part of each CDR3. The D gene is left open where the match is weak. The size field is filled for only some rows; it gives once, few, many or a size class.

J: TRBJ2-7; D: -; size: -; length: 17; V: TRBV3-1/TRBV3-2; CDR3: CASSQPPKKSRSYEQYF; DNA: TGTGCCAGCAGCCAACCCCCAAAGAAAAGTCGGTCCTACGAGCAGTACTTC
J: TRBJ2-4; D: TRBD1; size: -; length: 14; V: TRBV19; CDR3: CASRVPGQKNIQYF; DNA: TGTGCCAGTAGGGTCCCGGGACAGAAAAACATTCAGTACTTC
J: TRBJ1-3; D: TRBD1; size: -; length: 17; V: TRBV9; CDR3: CASSVDPGQFSGNTIYF; DNA: TGTGCCAGCAGCGTAGACCCGGGACAGTTCTCTGGAAACACCATATATTTT
J: TRBJ1-6; D: TRBD1; size: -; length: 16; V: TRBV5-1; CDR3: CASSPGTGGGNSPLHF; DNA: TGCGCCAGCAGCCCAGGGACAGGCGGAGGTAATTCACCCCTCCACTTT
J: TRBJ1-1; D: -; size: -; length: 16; V: TRBV30; CDR3: CAWRVRGSTQNTEAFF; DNA: TGTGCCTGGAGGGTTCGTGGGTCGACACAGAACACTGAAGCTTTCTTT
J: TRBJ2-5; D: -; size: -; length: 11; V: TRBV20-1; CDR3: CSAWRTETQYF; DNA: TGCAGTGCTTGGAGAACGGAGACCCAGTACTTC
J: TRBJ1-6; D: -; size: few; length: 14; V: TRBV7-3; CDR3: CASSFGGLGSPLHF; DNA: TGTGCCAGCAGCTTCGGGGGTCTTGGTTCACCCCTCCACTTT
J: TRBJ1-3; D: -; size: -; length: 15; V: TRBV5-1; CDR3: CASSQRPTSGNTIYF; DNA: TGCGCCAGCAGCCAGCGACCGACCTCTGGAAACACCATATATTTT
J: TRBJ2-1; D: TRBD2; size: -; length: 15; V: TRBV6-5; CDR3: CASSSRGFSYNEQFF; DNA: TGTGCCAGCAGTTCGCGGGGGTTCTCCTACAATGAGCAGTTCTTC
J: TRBJ2-7; D: -; size: -; length: 16; V: TRBV7-6; CDR3: CASSLAGGDLSYEQYF; DNA: TGTGCCAGCAGCTTAGCAGGAGGGGATCTCTCCTACGAGCAGTACTTC
J: TRBJ2-1; D: -; size: -; length: 15; V: TRBV5-1; CDR3: CASSLVRGVSNEQFF; DNA: TGCGCCAGCAGCTTGGTCAGGGGAGTTTCCAATGAGCAGTTCTTC
J: TRBJ1-1; D: -; size: -; length: 16; V: TRBV6-5; CDR3: CASSYSDRSRLVEAFF; DNA: TGTGCCAGCAGTTACTCTGACAGAAGCAGGTTGGTTGAAGCTTTCTTT
J: TRBJ2-1; D: -; size: -; length: 14; V: TRBV7-2; CDR3: CASSLGYSLNEQFF; DNA: TGTGCCAGCAGCTTAGGGTACAGTCTCAATGAGCAGTTCTTC
J: TRBJ1-1; D: -; size: -; length: 14; V: TRBV27; CDR3: CASSFYQGIAEAFF; DNA: TGTGCCAGCAGTTTTTATCAGGGGATAGCTGAAGCTTTCTTT
J: TRBJ2-1; D: -; size: -; length: 16; V: TRBV21-1; CDR3: CASSIAAGGPTHEQFF; DNA: TGTGCCAGCAGCATAGCTGCGGGAGGCCCGACCCATGAGCAGTTCTTC
J: TRBJ2-5; D: TRBD1; size: -; length: 22; V: TRBV7-6; CDR3: CASSPRTGKAFARKPTKETQYF; DNA: TGTGCCAGCAGCCCGCGGACAGGGAAAGCCTTCGCTCGGAAACCTACGAAAGAGACCCAGTACTTC
J: TRBJ2-7; D: TRBD1; size: -; length: 13; V: TRBV18; CDR3: CASSRVDRGEQYF; DNA: TGTGCCAGCTCACGGGTTGACAGGGGCGAACAGTACTTC
J: TRBJ2-3; D: -; size: -; length: 15; V: TRBV2; CDR3: CASKSLAVSTDTQYF; DNA: TGTGCCAGCAAATCACTAGCAGTTAGCACAGATACGCAGTATTTT
J: TRBJ2-1; D: TRBD2; size: -; length: 14; V: TRBV5-1; CDR3: CASSKGLDRDEQFF; DNA: TGCGCCAGCAGCAAGGGACTAGATAGGGATGAGCAGTTCTTC
J: TRBJ2-1; D: TRBD2; size: once; length: 16; V: TRBV7-2; CDR3: CASSFFASGGNNEQFF; DNA: TGTGCCAGCAGCTTCTTTGCTAGCGGGGGGAACAATGAGCAGTTCTTC
J: TRBJ1-2; D: TRBD1; size: -; length: 16; V: TRBV24-1; CDR3: CATGEGTGGPNYGYTF; DNA: TGTGCCACCGGGGAAGGGACAGGGGGTCCTAACTATGGCTACACCTTC
J: TRBJ2-2; D: -; size: -; length: 14; V: TRBV3-1/TRBV3-2; CDR3: CASSPPANTGELFF; DNA: TGTGCCAGCAGCCCCCCAGCGAACACCGGGGAGCTGTTTTTT
J: TRBJ2-3; D: -; size: -; length: 14; V: TRBV29-1; CDR3: CSVPGGGSTDTQYF; DNA: TGCAGCGTTCCAGGGGGCGGGAGTACAGATACGCAGTATTTT
J: TRBJ2-1; D: TRBD2; size: -; length: 17; V: TRBV7-8; CDR3: CASSLALETSEGNEQFF; DNA: TGTGCCAGCAGCTTAGCGTTGGAGACTAGCGAGGGCAATGAGCAGTTCTTC
J: TRBJ2-1; D: -; size: -; length: 12; V: TRBV4-1; CDR3: CASSQDLAGVFF; DNA: TGCGCCAGCAGCCAAGATTTGGCGGGCGTGTTCTTC
J: TRBJ2-3; D: -; size: -; length: 14; V: TRBV7-3; CDR3: CASSLWADTDTQYF; DNA: TGTGCCAGCAGCTTATGGGCAGACACAGATACGCAGTATTTT
J: TRBJ2-3; D: TRBD2; size: -; length: 16; V: TRBV5-4; CDR3: CASSSTLAGATDTQYF; DNA: TGTGCCAGCAGCTCGACACTAGCGGGGGCCACAGATACGCAGTATTTT
J: TRBJ2-2; D: -; size: -; length: 15; V: TRBV15; CDR3: CATSRDKGSTGELFF; DNA: TGTGCCACCAGCAGAGATAAAGGGAGCACCGGGGAGCTGTTTTTT
J: TRBJ2-3; D: -; size: once; length: 13; V: TRBV19; CDR3: CASNTGSTDTQYF; DNA: TGTGCCAGTAATACAGGGAGCACAGATACGCAGTATTTT
J: TRBJ1-1; D: TRBD1; size: -; length: 13; V: TRBV3-1/TRBV3-2; CDR3: CASSPGQGARIRF; DNA: TGTGCCAGCAGCCCTGGACAGGGGGCCCGAATCAGGTTT
J: TRBJ1-2; D: -; size: -; length: 11; V: TRBV28; CDR3: CASSFRDGYTF; DNA: TGTGCCAGCAGTTTTCGAGATGGCTACACCTTC